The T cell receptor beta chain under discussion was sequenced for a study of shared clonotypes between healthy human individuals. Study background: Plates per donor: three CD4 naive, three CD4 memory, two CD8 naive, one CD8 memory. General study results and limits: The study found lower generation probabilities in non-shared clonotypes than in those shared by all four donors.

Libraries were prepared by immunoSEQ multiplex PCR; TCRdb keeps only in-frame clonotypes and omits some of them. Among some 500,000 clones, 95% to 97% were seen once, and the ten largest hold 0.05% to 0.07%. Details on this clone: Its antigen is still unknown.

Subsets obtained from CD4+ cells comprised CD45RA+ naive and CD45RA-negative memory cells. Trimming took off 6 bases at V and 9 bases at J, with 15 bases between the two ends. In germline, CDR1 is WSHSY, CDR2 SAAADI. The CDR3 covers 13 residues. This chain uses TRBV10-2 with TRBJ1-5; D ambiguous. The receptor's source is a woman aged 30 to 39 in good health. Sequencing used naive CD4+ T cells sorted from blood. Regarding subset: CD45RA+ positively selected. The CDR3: CASSAEEAGPQHF. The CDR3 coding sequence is TGCGCCAGCAGCGCCGAAGAGGCGGGGCCCCAGCATTTT.